These 13 T cell receptor beta chains came from one sample sequenced in a study of blood T cell repertoires in COVID-19. TCRdb keeps only in-frame clones here, not all; method: immunoSEQ multiplex PCR. The sample lists a few hundred thousand clones, over 75% occurring once. Material for sequencing was peripheral blood. Source of these receptors: a man aged 35 to 55 with active or convalescent COVID-19.

V is TRBV28 and J is TRBJ1-3; 9 bases are shared with TRBD1. The germline CDR1 and CDR2 sequences are MDHEN and SYDVKM. The CDR3 extends over 15 amino acids. V lost 6 bases and J lost 1; bases outside the gene matches: 4. CDR3 bases: TGTGCCAGCAGCCACAGGGGGCTATCTGGAAACACCATATATTTT. Translated: CASSHRGLSGNTIYF.

This chain uses TRBV11-3 with TRBJ2-7; 9 nucleotides line up with TRBD1. The length of the CDR3 is 16 residues. CDR1 SGHNT and CDR2 YENEEA come from the germline V gene. Trimming at V came to 4 bases and at J to 6 bases, leaving 13 bases not matched to a gene. CDR3 bases: TGTGCCAGCAGCTCACGGCCGGGACAGGGACTCCGCGAGCAGTACTTC. Its protein product is CASSSRPGQGLREQYF.

This clone was counted once. The chain has TRBV5-4 and TRBJ1-1, with 10 bases matching TRBD1. The V gene's germline CDR1 is SGHNT and CDR2 YYREEE (reference sequence). V was pared by 4 bases and J by 0 bases, with 6 bases of the junction left unmatched. The CDR3 is made up of 16 amino acids. The CDR3, as DNA: TGTGCCAGCAGCCCGAAGGGGACAGGGGTGAACACTGAAGCTTTCTTT. Its protein product is CASSPKGTGVNTEAFF.

The chain combines TRBV2 with TRBJ1-4; D unresolved. The CDR3 length is 16 residues. The V gene's germline CDR1 is SNHLY and CDR2 FYNNEI. V was shortened by 6 bases and J by 0 bases, with 14 bases between the two germline ends. DNA for the CDR3: TGTGCCAGCAGCGAGGGATTGGAGTCAACTAATGAAAAACTGTTTTTT. This translates into CASSEGLESTNEKLFF.

As for this clone: The sample has other DNA sequences that encode this CDR3 too. The rearrangement uses TRBV7-3 and TRBJ2-1, with 7 positions matching TRBD1. CDR1 and CDR2 (germline): SGHTA, FQGTGA. The CDR3 covers 15 residues. Germline trimming cut 5 bases from V and 4 bases from J; bases unmatched to any gene: 8. The CDR3 coding sequence is TGTGCCAGCAGCCCCAGAGGGGGCAGGTACAATGAGCAGTTCTTC. This sequence encodes CASSPRGGRYNEQFF.

The rearrangement uses TRBV24-1 and TRBJ2-5; 7 bases line up with TRBD1. CDR3 size: 14 residues. The V segment lost 4 bases and the J segment 2 bases; nucleotides outside the gene matches: 3. Germline V lookup: CDR1 KGHDR, CDR2 SFDVKD. In DNA, the CDR3 is TGTGCCACCAGTGACACACAGGGGCAAGAGACCCAGTACTTC. It translates to CATSDTQGQETQYF.

This chain links TRBV6-6 with TRBJ1-2, with a possible D match to TRBD1 (5 bases). In germline, CDR1 is MNHNY, CDR2 SVGAGI (reference sequence). The CDR3 has 13 residues. V shed 5 bases and J shed 4 bases, with 11 bases lying between them. In DNA, the CDR3 is TGTGCCAGCAGTCCCACAGGTTCCTATGGCTACACCTTC. Its translation is CASSPTGSYGYTF.

The chain combines TRBV11-2 with TRBJ2-1, with TRBD2 matching 10 bases. Germline CDR1 and CDR2: SGHAT and FQNNGV. The V and J ends lost 4 bases and 5 bases, in that order; junction bases with no gene match: 8. The CDR3 has 16 residues. The CDR3: CASSWELAGGNNEQFF. The CDR3 DNA reads TGTGCCAGCAGCTGGGAGTTAGCGGGGGGTAACAATGAGCAGTTCTTC. Based on the CDR3 plus reference TRBV11-2 and TRBJ2-1, the full variable domain is EAGVAQSPRYKIIEKRQSVAFWCNPISGHATLYWYQQILGQGPKLLIQFQNNGVVDDSQLPKDRFSAERLKGVDSTLKIQPAKLEDSAVYLCASSWELAGGNNEQFFGPGTRLTVL.

This sequence joins TRBV12-2 and TRBJ2-1; TRBD2, the D gene given by the table, was not confirmed from the DNA. TRBV12-2 is flagged as a pseudogene. CDR3 length: 17 residues. The CDR3 here is CASRLTCGDGAYNEQFF. The CDR3 DNA reads as TGTGCAAGTCGCTTAACGTGCGGCGATGGAGCCTACAATGAGCAGTTCTTC.

The V gene is TRBV19, the J gene TRBJ1-1, with 8 bases aligning to TRBD1. The germline V gene encodes CDR1 LNHDA and CDR2 SQIVND (reference sequence). The CDR3 contains 13 residues. Trimming took 10 bases from V and 4 from J; bases not matched to a gene: 8. The CDR3 DNA reads TGTGCCACCTCGACAGGGGCGGGCACTGAAGCTTTCTTT. This encodes CATSTGAGTEAFF.

CDR3 loop: CASSRDRGDSDTQYF. CDR3 sequence (DNA): TGTGCCAGCTCACGGGACAGGGGCGATTCAGATACGCAGTATTTT. The chain employs TRBV18 and TRBJ2-3, with 10 bases identical to TRBD1. This CDR3 is built from 15 residues. With 4 bases clipped from V and 4 bases from J, the junction kept 5 bases outside the gene matches. From germline, CDR1 is KGHSH and CDR2 LQKENI.

CDR3 protein: CASSPLDRGSNQPQHF. CDR3 nucleotides: TGTGCCAGCTCACCTCTGGACAGGGGGAGCAATCAGCCCCAGCATTTT. The chain links TRBV18 to TRBJ1-5; TRBD1 matches at 10 bases. V lost 3 bases and J lost 1; bases outside the gene matches: 3. Germline CDR1 reads KGHSH; CDR2 reads LQKENI. CDR3 length: 16 residues.

This clone was counted between two and nine times. This chain connects TRBV5-1 to TRBJ1-5; D is unresolved. The CDR3 spans 13 residues. Germline V gives CDR1 SGHRS, CDR2 YFSETQ. Trimming pared 1 base from V and 4 bases from J, leaving 6 bases between. CDR3 coding DNA: TGCGCCAGCAGCTTGAACGGGAATCAGCCCCAGCATTTT. Its protein product is CASSLNGNQPQHF.